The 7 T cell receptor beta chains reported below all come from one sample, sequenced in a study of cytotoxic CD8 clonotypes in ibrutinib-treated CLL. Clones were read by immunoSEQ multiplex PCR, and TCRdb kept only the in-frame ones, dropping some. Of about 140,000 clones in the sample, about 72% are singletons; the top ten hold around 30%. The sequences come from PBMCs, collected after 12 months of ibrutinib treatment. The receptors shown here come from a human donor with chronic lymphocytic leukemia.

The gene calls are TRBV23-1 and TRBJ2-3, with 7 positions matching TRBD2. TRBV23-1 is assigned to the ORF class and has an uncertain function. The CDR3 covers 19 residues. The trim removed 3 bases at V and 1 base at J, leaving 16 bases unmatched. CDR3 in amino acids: CASSHPYFREGGCTDTQYF. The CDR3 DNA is TGCGCCAGCAGTCACCCCTATTTTAGGGAGGGAGGGTGCACAGATACGCAGTATTTT.

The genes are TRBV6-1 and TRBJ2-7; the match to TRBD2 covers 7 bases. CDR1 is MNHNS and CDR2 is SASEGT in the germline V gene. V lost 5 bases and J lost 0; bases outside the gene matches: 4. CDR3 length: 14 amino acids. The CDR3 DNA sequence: TGTGCCAGCAGTATGGGAGGGTTCTCCTACGAGCAGTACTTC. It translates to CASSMGGFSYEQYF.

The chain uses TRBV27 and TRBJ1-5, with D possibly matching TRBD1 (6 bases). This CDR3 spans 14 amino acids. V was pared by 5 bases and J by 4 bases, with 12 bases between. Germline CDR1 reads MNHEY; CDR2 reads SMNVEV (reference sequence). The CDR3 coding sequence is TGTGCCAGCAGTCAGGGCAGGGGTAATCAGCCCCAGCATTTT. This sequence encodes CASSQGRGNQPQHF.

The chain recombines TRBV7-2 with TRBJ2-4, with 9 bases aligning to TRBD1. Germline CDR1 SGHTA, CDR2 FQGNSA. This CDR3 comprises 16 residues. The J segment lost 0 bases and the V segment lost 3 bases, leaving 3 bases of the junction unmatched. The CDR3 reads CASSFGDREAKNIQYF. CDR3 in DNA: TGTGCCAGCAGCTTCGGGGACAGGGAAGCCAAAAACATTCAGTACTTC.

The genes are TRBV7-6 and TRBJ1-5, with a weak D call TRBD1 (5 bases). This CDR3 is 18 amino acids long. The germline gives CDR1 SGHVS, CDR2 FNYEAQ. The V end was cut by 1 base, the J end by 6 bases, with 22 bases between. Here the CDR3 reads CASSLDPPGRVRPQPQHF. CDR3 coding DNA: TGTGCCAGCAGCTTAGACCCACCGGGGCGCGTGCGGCCTCAGCCCCAGCATTTT.

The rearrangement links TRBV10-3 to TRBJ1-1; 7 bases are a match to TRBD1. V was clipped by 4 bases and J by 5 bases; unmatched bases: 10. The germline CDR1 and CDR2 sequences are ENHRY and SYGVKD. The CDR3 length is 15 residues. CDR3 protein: CAISVGRGGSTEAFF. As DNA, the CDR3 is TGTGCCATCAGTGTTGGTCGAGGGGGCAGTACTGAAGCTTTCTTT.

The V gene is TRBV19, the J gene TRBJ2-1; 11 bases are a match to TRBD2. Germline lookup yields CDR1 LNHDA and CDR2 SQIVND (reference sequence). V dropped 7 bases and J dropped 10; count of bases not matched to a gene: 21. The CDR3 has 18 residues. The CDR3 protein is CASTPNPGTSGPLGEQFF. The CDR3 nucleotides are TGTGCCAGTACCCCAAACCCCGGGACTAGCGGACCTCTCGGGGAGCAGTTCTTC.